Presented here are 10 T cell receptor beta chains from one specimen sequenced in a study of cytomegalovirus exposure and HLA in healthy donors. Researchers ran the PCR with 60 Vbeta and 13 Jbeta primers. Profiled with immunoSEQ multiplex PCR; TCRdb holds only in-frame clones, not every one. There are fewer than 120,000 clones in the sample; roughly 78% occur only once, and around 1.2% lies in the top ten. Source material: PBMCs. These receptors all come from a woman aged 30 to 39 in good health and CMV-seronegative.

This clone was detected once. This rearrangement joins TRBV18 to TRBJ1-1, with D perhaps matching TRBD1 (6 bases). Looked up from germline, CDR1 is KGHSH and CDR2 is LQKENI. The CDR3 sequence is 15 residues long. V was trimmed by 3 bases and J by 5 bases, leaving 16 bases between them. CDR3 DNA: TGTGCCAGCTCACCGGGTGGGGGCAAGAGTACTGAAGCTTTCTTT. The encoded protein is CASSPGGGKSTEAFF.

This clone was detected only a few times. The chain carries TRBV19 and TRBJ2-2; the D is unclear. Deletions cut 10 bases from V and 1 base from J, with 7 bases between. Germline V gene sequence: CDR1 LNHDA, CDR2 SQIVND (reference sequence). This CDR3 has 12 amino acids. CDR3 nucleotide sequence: TGTGCCACCGGTATGAACACCGGGGAGCTGTTTTTT. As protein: CATGMNTGELFF.

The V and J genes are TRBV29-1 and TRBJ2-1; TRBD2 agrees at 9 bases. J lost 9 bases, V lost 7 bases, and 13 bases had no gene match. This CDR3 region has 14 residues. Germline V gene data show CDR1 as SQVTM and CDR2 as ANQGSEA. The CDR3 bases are TGCAGCGCTGCTAGCGGGACCCTGGTGGGTGAGCAGTTCTTC. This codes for CSAASGTLVGEQFF.

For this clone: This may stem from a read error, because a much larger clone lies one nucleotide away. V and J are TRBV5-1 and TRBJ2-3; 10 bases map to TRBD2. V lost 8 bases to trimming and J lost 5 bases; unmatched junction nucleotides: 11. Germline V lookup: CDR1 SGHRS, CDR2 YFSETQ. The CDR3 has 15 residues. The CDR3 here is CASALSGGAGDTQYF. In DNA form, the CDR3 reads TGCGCCAGTGCCCTCAGCGGGGGGGCCGGAGATACGCAGTATTTT.

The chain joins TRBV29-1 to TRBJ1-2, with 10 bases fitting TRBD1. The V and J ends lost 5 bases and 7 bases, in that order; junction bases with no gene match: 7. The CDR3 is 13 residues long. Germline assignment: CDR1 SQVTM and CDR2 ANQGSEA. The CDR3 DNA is TGCAGCGTTCCTGGGACAGGGGATAGTGGCTACACCTTC. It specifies CSVPGTGDSGYTF.

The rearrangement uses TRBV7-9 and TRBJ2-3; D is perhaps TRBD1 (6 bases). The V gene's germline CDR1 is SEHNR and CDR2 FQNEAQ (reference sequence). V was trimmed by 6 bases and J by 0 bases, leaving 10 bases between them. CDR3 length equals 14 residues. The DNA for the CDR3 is TGTGCCAGCAGGAAGGGGGTTAGCACAGATACGCAGTATTTT. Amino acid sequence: CASRKGVSTDTQYF.

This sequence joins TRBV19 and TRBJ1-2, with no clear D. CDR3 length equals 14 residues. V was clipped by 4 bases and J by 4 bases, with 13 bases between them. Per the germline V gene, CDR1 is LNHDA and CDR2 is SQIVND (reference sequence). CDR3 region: CASSTPTGFYGYTF. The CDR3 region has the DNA TGTGCCAGTAGTACGCCGACGGGGTTCTATGGCTACACCTTC.

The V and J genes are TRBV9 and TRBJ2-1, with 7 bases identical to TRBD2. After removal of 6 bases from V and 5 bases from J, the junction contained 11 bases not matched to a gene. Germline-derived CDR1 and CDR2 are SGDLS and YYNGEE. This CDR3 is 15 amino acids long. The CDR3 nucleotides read TGTGCCAGCACTCGCCTTCTAGCGGAAAACAATGAGCAGTTCTTC. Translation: CASTRLLAENNEQFF.

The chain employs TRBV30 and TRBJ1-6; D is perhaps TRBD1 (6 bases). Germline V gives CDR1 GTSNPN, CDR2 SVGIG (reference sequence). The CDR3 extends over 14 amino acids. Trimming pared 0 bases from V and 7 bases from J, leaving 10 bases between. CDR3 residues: CAWSVGTTNSPLHF. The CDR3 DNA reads TGTGCCTGGAGTGTAGGGACAACCAATTCACCCCTCCACTTT.

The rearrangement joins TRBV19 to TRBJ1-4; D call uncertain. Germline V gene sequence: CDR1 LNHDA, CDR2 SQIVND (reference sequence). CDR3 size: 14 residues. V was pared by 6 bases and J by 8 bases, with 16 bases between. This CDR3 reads CASSSGSTGEKLFF. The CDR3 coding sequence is TGTGCCAGTAGCTCAGGCTCGACGGGGGAAAAACTGTTTTTT.